This record looks at one T cell receptor beta chain sequence and its context. The antigen is unknown. The treatment is: oral pan-JAK inhibitor, 5-10 mg twice daily. After isolation, RNA underwent reverse transcription to generate cDNA as the sequencing template. The method was immunoSEQ multiplex PCR; TCRdb's version includes in-frame clones alone and lacks a portion of them. The data contain 95,000 to 100,000 clones, 60% to 75% of them singletons. The data originate from a study of CD8+ T cells in alopecia areata. The overall study: Among treated patients, oral tofacitinib was administered at 5 to 10 mg twice daily. Study findings and constraints: Relative to normal scalp, lesional scalp, especially alopecia totalis/universalis, showed higher clonality.

Germline V gives CDR1 SGHDN, CDR2 FVKESK. CDR3 length equals 13 residues. The ends were cut back, 0 bases at V and 1 base at J, with 3 bases in the middle. The starting material was CD8+ T cells sorted from blood, obtained at week 4, from a patient treated with tofacitinib. The chain couples TRBV14 to TRBJ1-1; D gene unclear. This receptor was identified in a human donor with alopecia areata. CDR3 amino acids: CASSQDGNTEAFF. DNA of the CDR3: TGTGCCAGCAGCCAAGATGGGAACACTGAAGCTTTCTTT.